This T cell receptor beta chain derives from a study of CD8+ T cells in alopecia areata. Whole-study context: In an open-label trial, patients got 5 to 10 mg tofacitinib twice daily. The study gave tofacitinib for 6 to 18 months, then 6 months off drug.

Sampling of alopecia areata patients yielded lesional scalp punch biopsies as well as peripheral blood. Reverse transcribed after extraction, RNA yielded cDNA as the sequencing template. Sequencing used immunoSEQ multiplex PCR; TCRdb keeps in-frame clones, though not all of them. The data contain about 180,000 clones, 63% of them seen just once; the ten biggest clones take up about 1.7%. As for this clone: Its antigen is not known.

Germline values: CDR1 SGHTA, CDR2 FQGNSA. The CDR3 sequence is 17 residues long. The ends were cut back, 2 bases at V and 3 bases at J, with 19 bases in the middle. Study-level points and caveats: Affected lesional scalp, above all in alopecia totalis/universalis, was more clonal than normal scalp.

The chain couples TRBV7-2 to TRBJ2-5, with D maybe TRBD2 (6 bases). Sample: CD4+ T cells sorted from blood, taken at week 0. The TCR comes from a human donor with alopecia areata. The CDR3, as DNA: TGTGCCAGCAGCTTACTTCCCCGGGACTCCTTCAAAGAGACCCAGTACTTC. The encoded protein is CASSLLPRDSFKETQYF. The full variable domain, its missing parts supplied by reference TRBV7-2 and TRBJ2-5, is GAGVSQSPSNKVTEKGKDVELRCDPISGHTALYWYRQSLGQGLEFLIYFQGNSAPDKSGLPSDRFSAERTGGSVSTLTIQRTQQEDSAVYLCASSLLPRDSFKETQYFGPGTRLLVL.